Listed below are T cell receptor beta chains from one sample, sequenced in a study of blood T cell repertoires in COVID-19. The repertoire was sequenced with immunoSEQ multiplex PCR; TCRdb's copy has only in-frame clones and lacks some. Of 120,000 or so clones listed, roughly 79% are singletons. Sequencing used peripheral blood. The origin of the receptors is a human donor in a cohort sampled during active COVID-19. CDR3s include the opening cysteine and the closing phenylalanine or tryptophan. A D gene is named only where the DNA matches it firmly. Rows give clone size only sometimes, using once, few, many, or a class for an expanded clone.

17,.,TRBV11-2,.,TRBJ1-4,CASSFNPFPGANEKLFF,TGTGCCAGCAGCTTCAACCCCTTTCCGGGGGCTAATGAAAAACTGTTTTTT
14,TRBD1,TRBV20-1,.,TRBJ2-5,CSASYRGSQETQYF,TGCAGTGCTAGTTACAGGGGGTCCCAAGAGACCCAGTACTTC
13,TRBD1,TRBV7-2,.,TRBJ2-7,CASSRDRGDGQYF,TGTGCCAGCAGCCGGGACAGGGGGGATGGACAGTACTTC
16,TRBD2,TRBV27,.,TRBJ2-2,CASSPLGTRSTGELFF,TGTGCCAGCAGTCCCCTCGGGACTAGAAGCACCGGGGAGCTGTTTTTT
18,TRBD1,TRBV7-3,.,TRBJ2-2,CASSYYVQGAANTGELFF,TGTGCCAGCAGCTACTACGTTCAGGGGGCAGCTAACACCGGGGAGCTGTTTTTT
14,.,TRBV28,.,TRBJ2-7,CASSQLPFLYEQYF,TGTGCCAGCAGCCAACTACCCTTCCTCTACGAGCAGTACTTC
14,.,TRBV7-6,.,TRBJ2-3,CASSNRQTADTQYF,TGTGCCAGCAGCAACCGACAGACTGCAGATACGCAGTATTTT
19,TRBD2,TRBV7-9,.,TRBJ2-3,CASRPGLAGGITSTDTQYF,TGTGCCAGCAGACCGGGACTAGCGGGGGGGATCACTAGCACAGATACGCAGTATTTT
13,.,TRBV19,.,TRBJ1-1,CASNRGPNTEAFF,TGTGCCAGTAATAGGGGCCCTAACACTGAAGCTTTCTTT
12,TRBD1,TRBV10-3,.,TRBJ2-7,CAMGDRTYEQYF,TGTGCCATGGGGGACAGGACCTACGAGCAGTACTTC
12,TRBD1,TRBV7-9,once,TRBJ1-4,CASRPTGGLLFF,TGTGCCAGCAGACCAACAGGGGGCCTTCTGTTTTTT
13,TRBD1,TRBV29-1,.,TRBJ1-5,CSVLQGLGQPQHF,TGCAGCGTCTTACAGGGGCTGGGCCAGCCCCAGCATTTT
14,TRBD1,TRBV5-1,.,TRBJ1-4,CASSWTGGKEKLFF,TGCGCCAGCAGCTGGACAGGGGGCAAAGAAAAACTGTTTTTT
15,TRBD1,TRBV18,.,TRBJ2-3,CASSPPTGVEGTQYF,TGTGCCAGCTCACCACCGACAGGGGTGGAGGGTACGCAGTATTTT
20,TRBD2,TRBV9,.,TRBJ2-5,CASSTPRDATSGRKGETQYF,TGTGCCAGCAGCACCCCCAGGGATGCGACTAGCGGGAGGAAGGGAGAGACCCAGTACTTC
15,.,TRBV19,.,TRBJ2-7,CASSSRGRGSYEQYF,TGTGCCAGTAGCTCCCGGGGCCGGGGGAGCTACGAGCAGTACTTC
14,.,TRBV6-5,.,TRBJ2-1,CASTGTGVDNEQFF,TGTGCCAGCACCGGGACTGGAGTAGACAATGAGCAGTTCTTC
14,TRBD2,TRBV2,.,TRBJ2-2,CASIVRGGTGELFF,TGTGCCAGCATTGTACGGGGGGGCACCGGGGAGCTGTTTTTT
15,TRBD1,TRBV18,few,TRBJ2-2,CASSGYRGSTGELFF,TGTGCCAGCTCAGGATACAGGGGGAGCACCGGGGAGCTGTTTTTT
13,TRBD1,TRBV28,.,TRBJ1-2,CASSPGTDYGYTF,TGTGCCAGCAGTCCCGGGACAGACTATGGCTACACCTTC
14,TRBD1,TRBV9,.,TRBJ2-7,CASSKGQVSYEQYF,TGTGCCAGCAGCAAAGGACAGGTCTCCTACGAGCAGTACTTC
15,.,TRBV4-3,.,TRBJ1-2,CASSQVRTASYGYTF,TGCGCCAGCAGCCAAGTTCGGACAGCTTCTTATGGCTACACCTTC
15,TRBD1,TRBV5-8,.,TRBJ1-1,CASSLYRGLNTEAFF,TGTGCCAGCAGCTTGTACAGGGGGCTGAACACTGAAGCTTTCTTT